The 2 T cell receptor beta chains listed next were all sequenced from one sample in a study of Ad26.COV2.S vaccination and SARS-CoV-2 variants. The assay was immunoSEQ multiplex PCR, and TCRdb's table has in-frame clones only and misses some. The repertoire holds about 180,000 clones, with about 83% as singletons. Here the sequenced sample was peripheral blood, taken after recovery from COVID-19. The receptor set was obtained from a human donor who had recovered from COVID-19.

The J gene is TRBJ2-1, the V gene TRBV30; possible D gene TRBD2, 6 bases. CDR3 length: 15 amino acids. Trimming cost V 0 bases and J 0 bases, with 9 bases left between them. Germline assignment: CDR1 GTSNPN and CDR2 SVGIG (reference sequence). Here the CDR3 reads CAWSVVADSYNEQFF. The CDR3 nucleotides read TGTGCCTGGAGTGTGGTAGCGGACTCCTACAATGAGCAGTTCTTC.

The V and J genes are TRBV2 and TRBJ2-1, with TRBD2 as a possible D gene (6 bases). The CDR3 consists of 13 residues. Trimming took off 8 bases at V and 3 bases at J, with 11 bases between the two ends. The germline V gene has CDR1 SNHLY and CDR2 FYNNEI. The CDR3 nucleotides are TGTGCCAGCCCAGGTAGCGGCTACAATGAGCAGTTCTTC. As protein: CASPGSGYNEQFF. Full variable domain (outside the CDR3, taken from reference TRBV2 and TRBJ2-1): EPEVTQTPSHQVTQMGQEVILRCVPISNHLYFYWYRQILGQKVEFLVSFYNNEISEKSEIFDDQFSVERPDGSNFTLKIRSTKLEDSAMYFCASPGSGYNEQFFGPGTRLTVL.